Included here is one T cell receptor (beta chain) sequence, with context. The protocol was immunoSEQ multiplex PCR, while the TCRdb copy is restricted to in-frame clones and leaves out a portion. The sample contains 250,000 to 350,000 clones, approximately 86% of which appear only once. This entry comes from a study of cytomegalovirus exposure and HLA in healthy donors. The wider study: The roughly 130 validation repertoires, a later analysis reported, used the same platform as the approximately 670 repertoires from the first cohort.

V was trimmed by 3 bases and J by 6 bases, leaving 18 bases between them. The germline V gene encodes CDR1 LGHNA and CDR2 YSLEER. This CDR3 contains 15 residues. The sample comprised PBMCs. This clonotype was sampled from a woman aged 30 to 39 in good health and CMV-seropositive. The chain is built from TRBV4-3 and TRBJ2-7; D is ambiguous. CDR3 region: CASSQDQGPTAEQYF. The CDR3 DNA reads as TGCGCCAGCAGCCAGGACCAAGGCCCGACGGCCGAGCAGTACTTC.